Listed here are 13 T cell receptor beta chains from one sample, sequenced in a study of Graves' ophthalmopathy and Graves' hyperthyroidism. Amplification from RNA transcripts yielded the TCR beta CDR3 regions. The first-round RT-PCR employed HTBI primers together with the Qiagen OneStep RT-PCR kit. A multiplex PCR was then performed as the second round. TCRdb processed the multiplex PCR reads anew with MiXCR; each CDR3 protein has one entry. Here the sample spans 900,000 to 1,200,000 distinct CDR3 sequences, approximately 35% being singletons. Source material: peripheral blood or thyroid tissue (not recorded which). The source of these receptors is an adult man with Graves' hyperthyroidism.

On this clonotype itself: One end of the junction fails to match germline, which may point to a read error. CDR3 loop: CATSGPGTDSPLHF. In DNA, the CDR3 is TGTGCCACCAGTGGACCCGGGACAGATTCACCCCTCCACTTT. The chain combines TRBV25-1 with TRBJ1-6; 7 bases align to TRBD1. Germline V gene data show CDR1 as MGHDK and CDR2 as SYGVNS. This CDR3 region has 14 residues.

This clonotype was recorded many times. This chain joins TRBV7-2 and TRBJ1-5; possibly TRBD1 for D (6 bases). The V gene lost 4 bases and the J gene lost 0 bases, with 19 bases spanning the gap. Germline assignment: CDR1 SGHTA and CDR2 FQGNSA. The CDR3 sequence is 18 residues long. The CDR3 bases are TGTGCCAGCAGCTCAGGACGGGGAAGAGGGGGTAGCAATCAGCCCCAGCATTTT. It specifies CASSSGRGRGGSNQPQHF.

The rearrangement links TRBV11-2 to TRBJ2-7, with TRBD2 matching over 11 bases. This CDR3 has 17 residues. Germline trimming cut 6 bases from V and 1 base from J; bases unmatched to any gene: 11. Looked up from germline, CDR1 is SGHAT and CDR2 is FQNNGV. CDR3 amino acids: CASSPLAGAGTSYEQYF. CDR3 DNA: TGTGCCAGCAGTCCACTAGCGGGAGCAGGAACTTCCTACGAGCAGTACTTC.

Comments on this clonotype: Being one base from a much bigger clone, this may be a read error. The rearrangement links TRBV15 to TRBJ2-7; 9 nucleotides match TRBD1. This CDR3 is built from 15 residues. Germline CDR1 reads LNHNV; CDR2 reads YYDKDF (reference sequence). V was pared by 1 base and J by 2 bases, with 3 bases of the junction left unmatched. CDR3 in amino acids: CATSRGGTGPYEQYF. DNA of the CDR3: TGTGCCACCAGCAGAGGAGGGACAGGGCCCTACGAGCAGTACTTC.

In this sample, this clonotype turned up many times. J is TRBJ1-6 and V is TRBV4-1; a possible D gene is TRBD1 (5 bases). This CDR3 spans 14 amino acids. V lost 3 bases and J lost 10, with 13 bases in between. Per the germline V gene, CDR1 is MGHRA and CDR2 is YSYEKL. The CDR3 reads CASSQGRADSPLHF. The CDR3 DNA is TGCGCCAGCAGCCAGGGCAGGGCGGACTCACCCCTCCACTTT.

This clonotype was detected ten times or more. CDR3 residues: CASRPTDGYTF. In DNA, the CDR3 is TGTGCCAGCAGACCGACGGATGGCTACACCTTC. This chain links TRBV7-9 with TRBJ1-2, with no clear D. V lost 6 bases to trimming and J lost 6 bases, with 8 bases between them. Germline assignment: CDR1 SEHNR and CDR2 FQNEAQ (reference sequence). The CDR3 runs to 11 residues.

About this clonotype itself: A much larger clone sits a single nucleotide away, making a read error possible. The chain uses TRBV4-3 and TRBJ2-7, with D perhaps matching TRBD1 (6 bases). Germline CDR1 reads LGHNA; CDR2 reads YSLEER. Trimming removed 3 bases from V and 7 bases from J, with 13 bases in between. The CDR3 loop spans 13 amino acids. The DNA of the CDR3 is TGCGCCAGCAGCCACGTTGAGGGGACAGAGCAGTACTTC. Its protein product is CASSHVEGTEQYF.

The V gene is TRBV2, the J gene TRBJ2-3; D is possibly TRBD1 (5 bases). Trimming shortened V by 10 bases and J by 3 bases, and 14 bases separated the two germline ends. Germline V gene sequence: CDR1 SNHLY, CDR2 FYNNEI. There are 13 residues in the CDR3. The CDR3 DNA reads TGTGCCACCAGGGAATTGGGGACAGATACGCAGTATTTT. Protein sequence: CATRELGTDTQYF.

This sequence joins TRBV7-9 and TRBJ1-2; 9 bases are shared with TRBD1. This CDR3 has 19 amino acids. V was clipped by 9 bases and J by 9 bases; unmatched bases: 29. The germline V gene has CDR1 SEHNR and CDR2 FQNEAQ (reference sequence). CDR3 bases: TGTGCCAGTATGCCGGCCGCTAACGGGGGGACAGGGCAAGGTTCGAGCTACACCTTC. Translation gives CASMPAANGGTGQGSSYTF.

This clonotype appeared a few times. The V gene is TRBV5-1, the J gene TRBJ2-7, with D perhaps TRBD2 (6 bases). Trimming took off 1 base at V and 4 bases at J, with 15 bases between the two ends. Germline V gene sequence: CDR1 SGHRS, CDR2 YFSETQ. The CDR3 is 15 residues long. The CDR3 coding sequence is TGCGCCAGCAGCTTGAAGCTAGCGTCGATTTACGAGCAGTACTTC. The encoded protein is CASSLKLASIYEQYF.

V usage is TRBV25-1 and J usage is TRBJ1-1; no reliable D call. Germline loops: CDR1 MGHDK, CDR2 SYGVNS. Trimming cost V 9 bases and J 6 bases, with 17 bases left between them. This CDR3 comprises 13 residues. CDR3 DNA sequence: TGTGCCAGGACCGGAGGAGGTTCCGCTGAAGCTTTCTTT. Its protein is CARTGGGSAEAFF.

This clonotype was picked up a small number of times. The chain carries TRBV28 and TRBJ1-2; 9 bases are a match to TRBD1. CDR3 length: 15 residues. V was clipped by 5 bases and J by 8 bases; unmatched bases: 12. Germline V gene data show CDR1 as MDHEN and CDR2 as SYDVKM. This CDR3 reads CASSVGTGRMKGYTF. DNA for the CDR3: TGTGCCAGCAGTGTAGGGACAGGGAGAATGAAAGGCTACACCTTC.

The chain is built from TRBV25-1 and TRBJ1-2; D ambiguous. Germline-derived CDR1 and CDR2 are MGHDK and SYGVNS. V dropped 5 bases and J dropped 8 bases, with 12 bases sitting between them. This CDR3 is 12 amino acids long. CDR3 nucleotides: TGTGCCAGCAGTTTAGCACGCTTGGGCTACACCTTC. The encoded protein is CASSLARLGYTF.